This T cell receptor (beta chain) was sequenced for a study of CD8+CD57+ T cells in acquired aplastic anemia. Study background: On average, sorted CD4+ and CD8+ cells gave about 2.9 ug of DNA.

Genomic DNA, serving as template, underwent TCR beta VDJ and CDR3 profiling. TCRdb fed the reads into MiXCR, producing one record per CDR3 protein. The sample holds 150,000 or so distinct CDR3 sequences, 45% to 55% seen once. Study-wide points: Significance was not reached for CD8+ Simpson's diversity between patients and controls. Patients and controls turned out to have twenty-nine CD8+ CDR3 sequences in common.

V dropped 2 bases and J dropped 1 base, with 17 bases sitting between them. Germline loops: CDR1 DFQATT, CDR2 SNEGSKA (reference sequence). This CDR3 comprises 16 residues. As for this clonotype: Its matching antigen is unknown.

The authors sequenced patients whose flow cytometry had shown CD8+CD57+ cell expansion. When blood sampling took place, the patients had received no therapy. The sequencing input was sorted CD4+, CD8+, or CD8+CD57+ T cells (not recorded which) from PBMCs. This sequence originates from a human donor with aplastic anemia. The J gene is TRBJ1-1, the V gene TRBV20-1; perhaps TRBD1 as D (6 bases). The CDR3 DNA is TGCAGTGCTAGATCCGTCGACAGGATGAGGAACACTGAAGCTTTCTTT. It encodes CSARSVDRMRNTEAFF.